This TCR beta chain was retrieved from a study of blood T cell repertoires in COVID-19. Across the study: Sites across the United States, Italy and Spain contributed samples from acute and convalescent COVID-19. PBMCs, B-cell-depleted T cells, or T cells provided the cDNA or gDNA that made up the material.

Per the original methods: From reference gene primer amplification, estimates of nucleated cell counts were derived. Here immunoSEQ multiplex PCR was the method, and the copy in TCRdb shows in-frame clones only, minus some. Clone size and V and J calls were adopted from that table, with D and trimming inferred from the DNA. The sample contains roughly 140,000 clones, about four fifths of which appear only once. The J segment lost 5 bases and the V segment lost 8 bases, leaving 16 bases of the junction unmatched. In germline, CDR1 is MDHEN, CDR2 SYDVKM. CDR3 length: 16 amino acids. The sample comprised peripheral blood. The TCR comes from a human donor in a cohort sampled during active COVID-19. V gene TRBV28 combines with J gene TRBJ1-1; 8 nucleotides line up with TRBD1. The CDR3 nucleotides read TGTGCCAGCGTAGGCAGGGGGCAAACTGGTGGGACTGAAGCTTTCTTT. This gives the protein CASVGRGQTGGTEAFF.